This paragraph reports one T cell receptor beta chain. This specimen belongs to a study of technical replicates of blood from several donors. The CDR3 extends over 16 amino acids. Germline V CDR1 and CDR2: SGHDT, YYEEEE. V gave up 1 base and J gave up 4 bases, with 15 bases separating them. Libraries were prepared by immunoSEQ multiplex PCR; TCRdb keeps only in-frame clonotypes and omits some of them. In the table there are about 70,000 clones, about 94% of which are singletons. The gene calls are TRBV5-6 and TRBJ2-1; D gene unclear. The receptor's source is a human donor in good health. The sample comprised T cells isolated from PBMCs. The DNA of the CDR3 is TGTGCCAGCAGCTTGAGACTTGAAGGAGATTACAATGAGCAGTTCTTC. It encodes CASSLRLEGDYNEQFF. Looking up the rest from reference TRBV5-6 and TRBJ2-1 gives the full variable domain: DAGVTQSPTHLIKTRGQQVTLRCSPKSGHDTVSWYQQALGQGPQFIFQYYEEEERQRGNFPDRFSGHQFPNYSSELNVNALLLGDSALYLCASSLRLEGDYNEQFFGPGTRLTVL.